This T cell receptor (beta chain) came from a study of Graves' ophthalmopathy and Graves' hyperthyroidism. General observations from the study: Ophthalmopathy and stable hyperthyroidism were discriminated by a 13-signature model, with approximately 89% sensitivity and 81.08% specificity. The study's model predicted ophthalmopathy progression at approximately 71% sensitivity and about 78% specificity. Blood samples also showed most expanded thyroid clonotypes exceeding 0.001 frequency.

The CDR3 length is 14 residues. V lost 5 bases to trimming and J lost 4 bases; unmatched junction nucleotides: 6. Germline CDR1 and CDR2: PRHDT and FYEKMQ (reference sequence). This clonotype was seen more than once but under ten times. Antigen: not known. RNA transcripts were the source from which TCR beta CDR3 regions were amplified. First-round RT-PCR employed HTBI primers, with a second-round multiplex PCR after it. One entry per CDR3 protein results from TCRdb running MiXCR on the multiplex PCR reads. The profile shows about 620,000 distinct CDR3 sequences, about 20% of them singletons. Material for sequencing was peripheral blood. The source of this sequence is a woman younger than 30 with stable Graves' hyperthyroidism. Some clones in this sample may be carry-over from other donors' samples. The chain has TRBV13 and TRBJ1-1, with TRBD1 identical over 8 bases. CDR3 in amino acids: CASSVRGLGTEAFF. CDR3 nucleotide sequence: TGTGCCAGCAGCGTCAGGGGGCTGGGCACTGAAGCTTTCTTT.